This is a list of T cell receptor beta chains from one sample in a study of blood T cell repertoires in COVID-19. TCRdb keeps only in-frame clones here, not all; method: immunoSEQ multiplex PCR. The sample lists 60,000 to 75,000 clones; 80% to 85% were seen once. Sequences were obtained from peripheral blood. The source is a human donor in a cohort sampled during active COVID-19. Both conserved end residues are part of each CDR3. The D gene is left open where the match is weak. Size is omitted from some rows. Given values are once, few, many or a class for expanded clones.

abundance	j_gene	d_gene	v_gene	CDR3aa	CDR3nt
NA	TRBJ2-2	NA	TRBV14	CASSQWTGGGGELFF	TGTGCCAGCAGCCAGTGGACCGGAGGAGGCGGGGAGCTGTTTTTT
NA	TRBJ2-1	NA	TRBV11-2	CASSFPGGLYNEQFF	TGTGCCAGCAGCTTTCCGGGGGGCCTTTACAATGAGCAGTTCTTC
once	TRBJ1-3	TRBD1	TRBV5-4	CASSLEGASGNTIYF	TGTGCCAGCAGCTTAGAGGGGGCGTCTGGAAACACCATATATTTT
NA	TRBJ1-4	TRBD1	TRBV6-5	CASSYGGGQGRKLFF	TGTGCCAGCAGTTACGGGGGGGGACAGGGCCGAAAACTGTTTTTT
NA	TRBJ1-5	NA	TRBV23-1	CASSQSRDSNQPQHF	TGCGCCAGCAGTCAATCGAGGGATAGCAATCAGCCCCAGCATTTT
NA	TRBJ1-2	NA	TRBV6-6	CASSTTYSNYGYTF	TGTGCCAGCAGCACGACTTACTCTAACTATGGCTACACCTTC
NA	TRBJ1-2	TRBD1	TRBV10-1	CANRQGIANYGYTF	TGCGCCAACAGACAGGGTATAGCTAACTATGGCTACACCTTC
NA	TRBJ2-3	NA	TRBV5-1	CASSPGERRGTDTQYF	TGCGCCAGCAGCCCCGGGGAGAGGAGGGGCACAGATACGCAGTATTTT
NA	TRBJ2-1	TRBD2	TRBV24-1	CATSDLAGDVDEQFF	TGTGCCACCAGTGACCTAGCGGGGGACGTCGATGAGCAGTTCTTC
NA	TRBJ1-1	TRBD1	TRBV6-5	CASSYSMDRRTEAFF	TGTGCCAGCAGTTACTCCATGGACAGGAGAACTGAAGCTTTCTTT
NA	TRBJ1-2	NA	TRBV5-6	CASSVGTVPNYGYTF	TGTGCCAGCAGCGTAGGGACTGTACCTAACTATGGCTACACCTTC
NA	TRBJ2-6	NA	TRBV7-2	CASSLVELGANVLTF	TGTGCCAGCAGCTTAGTCGAGCTTGGGGCCAACGTCCTGACTTTC
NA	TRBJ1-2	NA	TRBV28	CASSWAYGYTF	TGTGCCAGCAGTTGGGCTTATGGCTACACCTTC
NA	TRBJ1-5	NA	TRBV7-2	CASSLDGRQSAQHF	TGTGCCAGCAGCTTAGATGGCAGGCAATCAGCCCAGCATTTT
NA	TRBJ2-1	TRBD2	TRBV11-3	CASSEAGGDFNEQFF	TGTGCCAGCAGCGAAGCGGGGGGAGACTTCAATGAGCAGTTCTTC
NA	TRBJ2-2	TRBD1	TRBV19	CASSNFPRDRGLSGELFF	TGTGCCAGTAGTAATTTCCCTCGGGACAGGGGGCTTAGCGGGGAGCTGTTTTTT
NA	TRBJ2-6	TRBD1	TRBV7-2	CASSPRGYGANVLTF	TGTGCCAGCAGCCCCAGGGGGTATGGGGCCAACGTCCTGACTTTC